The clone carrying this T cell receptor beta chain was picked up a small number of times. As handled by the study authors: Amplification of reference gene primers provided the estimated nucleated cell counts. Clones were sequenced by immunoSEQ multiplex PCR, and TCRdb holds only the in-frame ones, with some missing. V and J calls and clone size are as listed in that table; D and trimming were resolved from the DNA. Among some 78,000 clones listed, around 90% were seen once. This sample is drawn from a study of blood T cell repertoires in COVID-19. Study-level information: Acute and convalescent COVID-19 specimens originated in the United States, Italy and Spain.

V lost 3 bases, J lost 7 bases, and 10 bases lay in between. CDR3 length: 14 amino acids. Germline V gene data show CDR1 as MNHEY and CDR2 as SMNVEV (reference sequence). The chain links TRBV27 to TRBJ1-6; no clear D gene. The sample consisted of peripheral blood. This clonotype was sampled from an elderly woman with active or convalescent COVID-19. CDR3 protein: CASSFQVSNSPLHF. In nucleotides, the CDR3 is TGTGCCAGCAGTTTCCAGGTGTCCAATTCACCCCTCCACTTT.